One and the same sample provided the 9 T cell receptor beta chains below, sequenced in a study of blood T cell repertoires in COVID-19. Produced via immunoSEQ multiplex PCR; TCRdb's table is partial and in-frame only. Of 200,000 to 250,000 clones listed, around 81% are singletons. The specimen was PBMCs or T cells enriched from blood (not recorded which). Receptor source: a woman between 50 and 59 years old with acute COVID-19.

This clone has more than one count but fewer than ten. The chain joins TRBV24-1 to TRBJ2-3, with TRBD2 matching over 12 bases. Trimming at V came to 7 bases and at J to 3 bases, leaving 4 bases not matched to a gene. CDR3 length equals 15 residues. Germline V gene sequence: CDR1 KGHDR, CDR2 SFDVKD. The CDR3 region is CATSAGTSGTDTQYF. The CDR3, as DNA: TGTGCCACCAGCGCCGGGACTAGCGGGACAGATACGCAGTATTTT.

The J gene is TRBJ1-5, the V gene TRBV23-1, with D possibly matching TRBD1 (5 bases). TRBV23-1 is an ORF; its function is uncertain. Deletions cut 2 bases from V and 0 bases from J, with 23 bases between. CDR3 length equals 20 residues. The CDR3 DNA sequence: TGCGCCAGCAGTCAAAGACAGTTCTCGAAATATCGGGTTAGCAATCAGCCCCAGCATTTT. Translating gives CASSQRQFSKYRVSNQPQHF.

The chain is built from TRBV6-5 and TRBJ1-5; tentative D call: TRBD1 (5 bases). Germline V gives CDR1 MNHEY, CDR2 SVGAGI. This CDR3 region has 14 residues. The V end was cut by 1 base, the J end by 6 bases, with 10 bases between. DNA of the CDR3: TGTGCCAGCAGTTACTTGGGGGGAGGTCAGCCCCAGCATTTT. It codes for CASSYLGGGQPQHF.

For the CDR3, the DNA is TGTGCCAGCAGTGTATCGAGGGTTCAAGAGACCCAGTACTTC. Translated: CASSVSRVQETQYF. The chain links TRBV28 to TRBJ2-5, with a tentative D call TRBD2 (5 bases). V was trimmed by 5 bases and J by 2 bases, leaving 12 bases between them. From germline, CDR1 is MDHEN and CDR2 SYDVKM. This CDR3 comprises 14 residues.

As DNA, the CDR3 is TGCGCCAGCAGCCAAGTGGCGGGTATAGGATCCTACTACGAGCAGTACTTC. Translation: CASSQVAGIGSYYEQYF. The gene calls are TRBV4-1 and TRBJ2-7; maybe TRBD2 (5 bases). Per germline, CDR1 MGHRA and CDR2 YSYEKL. V was cut by 1 base and J by 3 bases, with 19 bases left in between. The length of the CDR3 is 17 residues.

V usage is TRBV6-1 and J usage is TRBJ1-1; 10 bases match TRBD1. The germline gives CDR1 MNHNS, CDR2 SASEGT. The CDR3 runs to 22 residues. The V segment lost 0 bases and the J segment 1 base; nucleotides outside the gene matches: 20. The CDR3 is CASSEAYLGYGTGAGENTEAFF. The CDR3 DNA is TGTGCCAGCAGTGAAGCCTATCTGGGTTACGGGACAGGGGCGGGAGAGAACACTGAAGCTTTCTTT.

CDR3 DNA: TGCAGCGTTGGTGGCTTCCTGAACTCTGGAAACACCATATATTTT. It codes for CSVGGFLNSGNTIYF. The V call is TRBV29-1, the J call TRBJ1-3; D is uncertain. Trimming took off 4 bases at V and 0 bases at J, with 13 bases between the two ends. CDR3 length: 15 residues. Germline V gene data show CDR1 as SQVTM and CDR2 as ANQGSEA. Filled out from reference TRBV29-1 and TRBJ1-3, the complete variable domain reads SAVISQKPSRDICQRGTSLTIQCQVDSQVTMMFWYRQQPGQSLTLIATANQGSEATYESGFVIDKFPISRPNLTFSTLTVSNMSPEDSSIYLCSVGGFLNSGNTIYFGEGSWLTVV.

The chain recombines TRBV9 with TRBJ2-1; D is perhaps TRBD1 (5 bases). CDR3 length: 14 residues. Germline V lookup: CDR1 SGDLS, CDR2 YYNGEE. Trimming took off 2 bases at V and 5 bases at J, with 11 bases between the two ends. The CDR3 region has the DNA TGTGCCAGCAGCGTGAGTCCAGGGAACAATGAGCAGTTCTTC. Protein: CASSVSPGNNEQFF.

The chain combines TRBV6-5 with TRBJ2-3; TRBD2 matches at 9 bases. The CDR3 loop spans 16 amino acids. V shed 2 bases and J 6 bases; nucleotides not matched to a gene: 9. Germline V gene sequence: CDR1 MNHEY, CDR2 SVGAGI. CDR3 sequence reads: CASSYESGTSWDTQYF. The CDR3 region has the DNA TGTGCCAGCAGTTACGAGTCCGGGACTAGCTGGGATACGCAGTATTTT.